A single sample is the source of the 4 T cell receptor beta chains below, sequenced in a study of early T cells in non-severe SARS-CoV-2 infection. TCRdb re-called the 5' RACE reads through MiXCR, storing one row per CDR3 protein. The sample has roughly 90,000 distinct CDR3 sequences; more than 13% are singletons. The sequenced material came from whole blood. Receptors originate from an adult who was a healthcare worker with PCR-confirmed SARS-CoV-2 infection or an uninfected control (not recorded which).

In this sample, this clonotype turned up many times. In nucleotides, the CDR3 is TGTGCCAGCACCGGGGAGCCTACAGCCAAAAACATTCAGTACTTC. Translation: CASTGEPTAKNIQYF. The chain has TRBV2 and TRBJ2-4; tentatively, D is TRBD2 (5 bases). From germline, CDR1 is SNHLY and CDR2 FYNNEI. The ends were cut back, 7 bases at V and 0 bases at J, with 13 bases in the middle. The CDR3 runs 15 residues.

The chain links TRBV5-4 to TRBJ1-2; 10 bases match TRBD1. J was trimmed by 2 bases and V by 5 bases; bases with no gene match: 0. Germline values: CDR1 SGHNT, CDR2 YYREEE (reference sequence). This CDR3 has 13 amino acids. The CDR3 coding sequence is TGTGCCAGCAGGACAGGGGGCAACTATGGCTACACCTTC. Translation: CASRTGGNYGYTF.

CDR3 amino acids: CASSQGQKQYF. In DNA form, the CDR3 reads TGTGCCAGCAGTCAAGGACAGAAGCAGTACTTC. The chain joins TRBV6-2 or TRBV6-3 to TRBJ2-7, with a tentative D call TRBD1 (6 bases). Germline V lookup: CDR1 MNHEY, CDR2 SVGEGT. The length of the CDR3 is 11 residues. Deletions cut 5 bases from V and 8 bases from J, with 10 bases between.

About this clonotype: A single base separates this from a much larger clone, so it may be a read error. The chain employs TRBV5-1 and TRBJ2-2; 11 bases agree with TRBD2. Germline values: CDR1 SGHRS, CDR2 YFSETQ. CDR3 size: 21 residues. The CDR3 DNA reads TGCGCCAACAGCTTGGGGGCTGGAACTAGCGGGAGATTTCGCAACACCGGGGAGCTGTTTTTT. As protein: CANSLGAGTSGRFRNTGELFF.